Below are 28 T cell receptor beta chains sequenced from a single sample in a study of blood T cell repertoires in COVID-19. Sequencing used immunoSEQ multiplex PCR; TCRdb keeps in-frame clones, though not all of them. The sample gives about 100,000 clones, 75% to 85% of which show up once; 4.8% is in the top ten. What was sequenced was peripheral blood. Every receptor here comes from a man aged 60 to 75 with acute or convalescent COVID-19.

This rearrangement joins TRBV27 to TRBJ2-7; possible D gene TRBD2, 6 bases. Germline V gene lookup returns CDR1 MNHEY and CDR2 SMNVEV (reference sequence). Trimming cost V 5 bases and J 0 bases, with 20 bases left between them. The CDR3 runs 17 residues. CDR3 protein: CASSITRAEGNSYEQYF. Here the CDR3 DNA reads TGTGCCAGCAGTATAACTCGAGCGGAGGGAAACTCCTACGAGCAGTACTTC.

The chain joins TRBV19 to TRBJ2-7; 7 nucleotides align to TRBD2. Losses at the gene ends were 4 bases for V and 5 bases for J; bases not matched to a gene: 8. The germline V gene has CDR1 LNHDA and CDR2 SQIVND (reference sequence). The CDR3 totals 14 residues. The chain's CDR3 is CASSTGGRLHEQYF. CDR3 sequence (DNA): TGTGCCAGTAGTACCGGGGGGAGGCTTCACGAGCAGTACTTC.

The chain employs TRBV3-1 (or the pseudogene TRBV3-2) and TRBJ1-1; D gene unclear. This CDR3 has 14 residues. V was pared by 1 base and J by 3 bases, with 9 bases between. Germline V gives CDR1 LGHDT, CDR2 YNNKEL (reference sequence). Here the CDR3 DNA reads TGTGCCAGCAGCCAAGGGTACCTATACACTGAAGCTTTCTTT. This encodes CASSQGYLYTEAFF.

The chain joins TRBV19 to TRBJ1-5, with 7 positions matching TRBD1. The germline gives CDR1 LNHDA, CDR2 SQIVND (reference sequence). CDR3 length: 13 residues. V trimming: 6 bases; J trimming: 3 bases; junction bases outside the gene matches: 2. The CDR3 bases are TGTGCCAGTAGCGGACAGGCCAATCAGCCCCAGCATTTT. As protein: CASSGQANQPQHF.

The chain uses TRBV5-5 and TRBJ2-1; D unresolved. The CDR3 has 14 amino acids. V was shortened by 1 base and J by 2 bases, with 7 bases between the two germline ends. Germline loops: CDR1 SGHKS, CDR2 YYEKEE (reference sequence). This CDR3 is CASSLFLPYNEQFF. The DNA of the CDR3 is TGTGCCAGCAGCTTGTTTCTACCCTACAATGAGCAGTTCTTC.

The CDR3 DNA follows: TGTGCCAGTAGGAGACAGGGTACCTACTATGGCTACACCTTC. This codes for CASRRQGTYYGYTF. This chain links TRBV19 with TRBJ1-2; 7 positions match TRBD1. Per germline, CDR1 LNHDA and CDR2 SQIVND (reference sequence). The V gene end was trimmed by 6 bases and the J gene end by 3 bases; junction bases not matched to a gene: 7. The CDR3 consists of 14 residues.

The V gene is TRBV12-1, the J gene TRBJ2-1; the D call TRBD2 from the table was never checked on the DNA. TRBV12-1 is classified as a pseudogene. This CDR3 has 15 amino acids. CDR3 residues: CASSLRGVSYNEQFF. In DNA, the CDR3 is TGTGCCAGCAGCCTGCGGGGGGTTTCCTACAATGAGCAGTTCTTC.

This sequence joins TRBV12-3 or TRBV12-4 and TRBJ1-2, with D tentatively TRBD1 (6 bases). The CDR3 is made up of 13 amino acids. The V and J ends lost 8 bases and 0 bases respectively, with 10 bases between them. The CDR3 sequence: CASYRASNYGYTF. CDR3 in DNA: TGTGCCAGCTACAGGGCCTCTAACTATGGCTACACCTTC.

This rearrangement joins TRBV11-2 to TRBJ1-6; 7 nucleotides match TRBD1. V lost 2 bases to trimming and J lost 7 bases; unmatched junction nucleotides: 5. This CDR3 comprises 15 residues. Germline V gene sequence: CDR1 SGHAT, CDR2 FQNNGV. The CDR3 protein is CASSLRGTDNSPLHF. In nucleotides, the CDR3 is TGTGCCAGCAGCTTAAGGGGGACAGACAATTCACCCCTCCACTTT.

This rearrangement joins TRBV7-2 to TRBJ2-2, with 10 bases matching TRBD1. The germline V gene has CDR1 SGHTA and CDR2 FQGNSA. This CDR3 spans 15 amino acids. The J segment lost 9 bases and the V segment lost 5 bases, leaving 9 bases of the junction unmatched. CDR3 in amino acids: CASSADRGQGRELFF. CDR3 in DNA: TGTGCCAGCAGCGCCGACAGGGGGCAAGGCCGGGAGCTGTTTTTT.

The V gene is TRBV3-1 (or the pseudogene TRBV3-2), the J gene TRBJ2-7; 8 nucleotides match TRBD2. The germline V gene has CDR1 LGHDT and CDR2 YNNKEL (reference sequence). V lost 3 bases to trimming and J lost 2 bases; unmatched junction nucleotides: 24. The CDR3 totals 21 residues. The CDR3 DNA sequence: TGTGCCAGCAGCCAGGAAACCGGACTTTTGAGCGGGAGCCCCAAAACCTACGAGCAGTACTTC. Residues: CASSQETGLLSGSPKTYEQYF.

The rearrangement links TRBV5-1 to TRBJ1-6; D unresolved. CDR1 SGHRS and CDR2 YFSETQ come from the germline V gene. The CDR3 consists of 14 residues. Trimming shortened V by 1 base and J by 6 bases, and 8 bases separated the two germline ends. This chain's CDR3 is CASSLTDSNSPLHF. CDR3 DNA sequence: TGCGCCAGCAGCTTGACAGATAGTAATTCACCCCTCCACTTT.

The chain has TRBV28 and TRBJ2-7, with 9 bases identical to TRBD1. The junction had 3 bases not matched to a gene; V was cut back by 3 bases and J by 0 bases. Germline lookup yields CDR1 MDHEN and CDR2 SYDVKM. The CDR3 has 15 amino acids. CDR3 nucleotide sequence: TGTGCCAGCAGTTTCGTGGGACAGGGCTCCTACGAGCAGTACTTC. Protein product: CASSFVGQGSYEQYF.

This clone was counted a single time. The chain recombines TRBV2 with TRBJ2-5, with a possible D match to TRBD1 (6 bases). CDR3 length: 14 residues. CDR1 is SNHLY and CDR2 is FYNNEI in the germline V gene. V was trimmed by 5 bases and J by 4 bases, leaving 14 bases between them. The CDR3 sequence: CASSPGQSGETQYF. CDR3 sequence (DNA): TGTGCCAGCAGTCCTGGACAGTCGGGAGAGACCCAGTACTTC.

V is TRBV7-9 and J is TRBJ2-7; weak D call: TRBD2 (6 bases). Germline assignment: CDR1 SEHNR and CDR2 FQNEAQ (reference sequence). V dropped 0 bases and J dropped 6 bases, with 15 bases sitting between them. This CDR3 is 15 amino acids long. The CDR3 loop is CASSLAGGARSEQYF. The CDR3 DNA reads TGTGCCAGCAGCTTAGCGGGCGGGGCCAGGAGCGAGCAGTACTTC.

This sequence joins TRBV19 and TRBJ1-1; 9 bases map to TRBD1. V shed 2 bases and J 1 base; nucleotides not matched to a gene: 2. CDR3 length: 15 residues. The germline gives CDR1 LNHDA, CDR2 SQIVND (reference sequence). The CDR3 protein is CASSIRGQGNTEAFF. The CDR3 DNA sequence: TGTGCCAGTAGTATACGGGGACAGGGGAACACTGAAGCTTTCTTT.

CDR3 in amino acids: CASSPSPGQTEAFF. The DNA of the CDR3 is TGTGCCAGCTCACCCAGTCCGGGTCAGACTGAAGCTTTCTTT. The chain employs TRBV18 and TRBJ1-1; no clear D gene. Trimming left V 3 bases short and J 5 bases short, with 13 bases between. From germline, CDR1 is KGHSH and CDR2 LQKENI. CDR3 length: 14 residues.

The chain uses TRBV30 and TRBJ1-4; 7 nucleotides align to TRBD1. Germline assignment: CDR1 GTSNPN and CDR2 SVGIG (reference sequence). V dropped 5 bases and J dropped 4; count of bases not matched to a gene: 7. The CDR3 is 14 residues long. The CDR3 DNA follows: TGTGCCTGGGGTCCAGGGGGAGTTAATGAAAAACTGTTTTTT. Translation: CAWGPGGVNEKLFF.

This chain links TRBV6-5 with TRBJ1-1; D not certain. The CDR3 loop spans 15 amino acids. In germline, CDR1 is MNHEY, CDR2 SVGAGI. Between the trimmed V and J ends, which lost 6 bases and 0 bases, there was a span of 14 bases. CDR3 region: CASSRRGRMNTEAFF. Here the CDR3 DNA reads TGTGCCAGCAGCCGCCGGGGTCGCATGAACACTGAAGCTTTCTTT.

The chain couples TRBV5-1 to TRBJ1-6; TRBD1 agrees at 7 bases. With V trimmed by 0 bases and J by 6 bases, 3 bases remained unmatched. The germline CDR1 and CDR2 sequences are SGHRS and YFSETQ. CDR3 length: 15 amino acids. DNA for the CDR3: TGCGCCAGCAGCTTGGTGGCAGGGGGTAATTCACCCCTCCACTTT. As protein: CASSLVAGGNSPLHF.

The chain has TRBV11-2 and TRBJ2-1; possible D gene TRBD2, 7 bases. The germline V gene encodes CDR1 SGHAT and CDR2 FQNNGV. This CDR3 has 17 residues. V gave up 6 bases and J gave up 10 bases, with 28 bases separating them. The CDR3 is CASSPPLRGGPIVEQFF. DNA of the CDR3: TGTGCCAGCAGTCCCCCGCTTCGCGGGGGCCCGATCGTGGAGCAGTTCTTC.

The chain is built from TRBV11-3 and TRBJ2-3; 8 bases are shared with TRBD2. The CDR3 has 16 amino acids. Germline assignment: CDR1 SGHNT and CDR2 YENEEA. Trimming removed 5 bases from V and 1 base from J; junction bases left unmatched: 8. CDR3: CASSPRLARGTDTQYF. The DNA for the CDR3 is TGTGCCAGCAGCCCCCGACTAGCGAGGGGCACAGATACGCAGTATTTT.

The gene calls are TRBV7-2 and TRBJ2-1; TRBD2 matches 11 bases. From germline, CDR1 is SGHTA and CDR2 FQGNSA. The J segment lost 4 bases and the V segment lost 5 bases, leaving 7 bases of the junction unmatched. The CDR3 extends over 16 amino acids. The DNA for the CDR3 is TGTGCCAGCAGCCCCTATACTAGCGGGAGATACAATGAGCAGTTCTTC. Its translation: CASSPYTSGRYNEQFF.

The CDR3 bases are TGTGCCAGCAGTGAAATAGGACAGGTTAACACTGAAGCTTTCTTT. This translates into CASSEIGQVNTEAFF. The genes are TRBV2 and TRBJ1-1; 7 positions agree with TRBD1. Losses at the gene ends were 2 bases for V and 2 bases for J; bases not matched to a gene: 5. Germline loops: CDR1 SNHLY, CDR2 FYNNEI. The CDR3 has 15 amino acids.

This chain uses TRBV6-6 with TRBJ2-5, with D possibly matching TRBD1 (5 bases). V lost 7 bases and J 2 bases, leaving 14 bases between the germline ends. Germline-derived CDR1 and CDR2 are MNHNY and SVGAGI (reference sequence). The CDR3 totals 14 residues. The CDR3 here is CASMMGQLQETQYF. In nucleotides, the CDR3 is TGTGCCAGCATGATGGGGCAGTTACAAGAGACCCAGTACTTC.

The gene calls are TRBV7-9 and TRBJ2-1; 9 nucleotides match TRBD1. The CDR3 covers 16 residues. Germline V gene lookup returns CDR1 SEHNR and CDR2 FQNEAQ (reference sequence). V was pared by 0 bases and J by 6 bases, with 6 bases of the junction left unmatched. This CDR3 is CASSLAGQGGPNEQFF. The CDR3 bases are TGTGCCAGCAGCTTAGCGGGACAGGGTGGACCCAATGAGCAGTTCTTC.

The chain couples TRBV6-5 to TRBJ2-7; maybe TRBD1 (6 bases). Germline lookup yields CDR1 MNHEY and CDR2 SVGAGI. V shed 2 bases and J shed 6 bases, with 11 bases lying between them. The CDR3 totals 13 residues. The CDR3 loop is CASSYRQGTEQYF. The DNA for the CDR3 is TGTGCCAGCAGTTACCGTCAGGGGACCGAGCAGTACTTC.

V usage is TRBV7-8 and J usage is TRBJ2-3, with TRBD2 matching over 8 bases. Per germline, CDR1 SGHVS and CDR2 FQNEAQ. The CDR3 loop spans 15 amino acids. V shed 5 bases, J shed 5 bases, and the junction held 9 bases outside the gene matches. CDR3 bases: TGTGCCAGCAGCAACCCGGGACTAGTATTAGATACGCAGTATTTT. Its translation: CASSNPGLVLDTQYF. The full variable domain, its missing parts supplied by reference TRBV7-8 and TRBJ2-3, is GAGVSQSPRYKVAKRGQDVALRCDPISGHVSLFWYQQALGQGPEFLTYFQNEAQLDKSGLPSDRFFAERPEGSVSTLKIQRTQQEDSAVYLCASSNPGLVLDTQYFGPGTRLTVL.